A single sample is the source of the 15 T cell receptor beta chains below, sequenced in a study of blood T cell repertoires in COVID-19. Sequenced by immunoSEQ multiplex PCR; TCRdb stores in-frame clones only, minus some. The table shows some 83,000 clones, with about nine tenths occurring only once. The sequenced sample was peripheral blood. The receptors were sampled from a man aged 60 to 75 with acute or convalescent COVID-19.

The V and J genes are TRBV6-5 and TRBJ1-1; D remains ambiguous. From germline, CDR1 is MNHEY and CDR2 SVGAGI. CDR3 length equals 13 residues. V lost 4 bases to trimming and J lost 1 base, with 7 bases between them. CDR3 DNA: TGTGCCAGCAGTTCCCCCCAGAACACTGAAGCTTTCTTT. It yields the protein CASSSPQNTEAFF.

This clone was detected a few times. The chain carries TRBV5-1 and TRBJ2-7, with TRBD2 identical over 15 bases. The CDR3 consists of 17 residues. Germline V gene sequence: CDR1 SGHRS, CDR2 YFSETQ. After removal of 4 bases from V and 0 bases from J, the junction contained 5 bases not matched to a gene. In DNA, the CDR3 is TGCGCCAGCAGCCTGGGACTAGCGGGGGGTCTCTCCTACGAGCAGTACTTC. It specifies CASSLGLAGGLSYEQYF.

J is TRBJ2-1 and V is TRBV6-6, with TRBD2 as a possible D gene (5 bases). Germline V gene data show CDR1 as MNHNY and CDR2 as SVGAGI (reference sequence). Trimming pared 6 bases from V and 8 bases from J, leaving 11 bases between. The CDR3 has 12 amino acids. The CDR3 sequence is CASSRRADEQFF. The CDR3 nucleotides are TGTGCCAGCAGCAGAAGAGCGGATGAGCAGTTCTTC.

The V gene is TRBV7-9, the J gene TRBJ2-3; 12 bases are shared with TRBD2. V gave up 6 bases and J gave up 2 bases; unmatched junction bases: 6. The CDR3 runs to 16 residues. Germline values: CDR1 SEHNR, CDR2 FQNEAQ (reference sequence). The DNA for the CDR3 is TGTGCCAGCAGTATGACTAGCGGGGGCCTCACAGATACGCAGTATTTT. This codes for CASSMTSGGLTDTQYF.

V is TRBV30 and J is TRBJ2-5, with D possibly matching TRBD2 (5 bases). Germline V gives CDR1 GTSNPN, CDR2 SVGIG (reference sequence). V lost 8 bases to trimming and J lost 6 bases, with 13 bases between them. The CDR3 extends over 11 amino acids. CDR3 sequence: CALGVGQTQYF. The CDR3 region has the DNA TGTGCCCTCGGGGTCGGGCAGACCCAGTACTTC.

The chain is built from TRBV29-1 and TRBJ1-2, with a weak D call TRBD1 (6 bases). The germline V and J ends were trimmed by 0 bases and 4 bases, with 15 bases remaining between them. This CDR3 has 15 residues. CDR1 SQVTM and CDR2 ANQGSEA come from the germline V gene. The CDR3 reads CSVEDRRTASYGYTF. In DNA, the CDR3 is TGCAGCGTTGAAGATCGAAGGACAGCCAGCTATGGCTACACCTTC.

The chain links TRBV4-1 to TRBJ1-1; a weak D match, TRBD1 (5 bases). Trimming cost V 1 base and J 0 bases, with 9 bases left between them. The CDR3 loop spans 15 amino acids. CDR1 is MGHRA and CDR2 is YSYEKL in the germline V gene. The DNA for the CDR3 is TGCGCCAGCAGCCAAGCCGACAGAATGAACACTGAAGCTTTCTTT. Its translation is CASSQADRMNTEAFF.

The chain joins TRBV6-5 to TRBJ2-2, with TRBD1 matching 8 bases. This CDR3 spans 15 amino acids. The trim removed 1 base at V and 4 bases at J, leaving 2 bases unmatched. Looked up from germline, CDR1 is MNHEY and CDR2 is SVGAGI. As DNA, the CDR3 is TGTGCCAGCAGTTACTTACAGGGGGGCACCGGGGAGCTGTTTTTT. It translates to CASSYLQGGTGELFF.

The chain couples TRBV2 to TRBJ2-1, with D perhaps TRBD1 (6 bases). Germline V lookup: CDR1 SNHLY, CDR2 FYNNEI. CDR3 size: 14 residues. The V gene lost 6 bases and the J gene lost 5 bases, with 14 bases spanning the gap. CDR3 sequence: CASRAGTRNNEQFF. The CDR3 DNA sequence: TGTGCCAGCAGAGCCGGGACAAGAAACAATGAGCAGTTCTTC. Combining the CDR3 with reference TRBV2 and TRBJ2-1 gives the whole variable domain EPEVTQTPSHQVTQMGQEVILRCVPISNHLYFYWYRQILGQKVEFLVSFYNNEISEKSEIFDDQFSVERPDGSNFTLKIRSTKLEDSAMYFCASRAGTRNNEQFFGPGTRLTVL.

The rearrangement joins TRBV19 to TRBJ1-4; possible D gene TRBD1, 5 bases. Germline V gene lookup returns CDR1 LNHDA and CDR2 SQIVND (reference sequence). This CDR3 has 16 amino acids. Trimming shortened V by 5 bases and J by 0 bases, and 13 bases separated the two germline ends. In nucleotides, the CDR3 is TGTGCCAGTAGTCCGGGGGTGTACCCAACTAATGAAAAACTGTTTTTT. Amino acids: CASSPGVYPTNEKLFF. Based on the CDR3 plus reference TRBV19 and TRBJ1-4, the full variable domain is DGGITQSPKYLFRKEGQNVTLSCEQNLNHDAMYWYRQDPGQGLRLIYYSQIVNDFQKGDIAEGYSVSREKKESFPLTVTSAQKNPTAFYLCASSPGVYPTNEKLFFGSGTQLSVL.

This rearrangement joins TRBV7-9 to TRBJ1-1; no clear D. This CDR3 region has 16 residues. Germline CDR1 is SEHNR and CDR2 is FQNEAQ (reference sequence). Trimming shortened V by 5 bases and J by 0 bases, and 16 bases separated the two germline ends. Here the CDR3 reads CASSRSPTDMNTEAFF. CDR3 sequence (DNA): TGTGCCAGCAGCCGCTCACCCACAGACATGAACACTGAAGCTTTCTTT.

The chain links TRBV10-3 to TRBJ1-2, with TRBD1 matching 10 bases. The CDR3 extends over 13 amino acids. Losses at the gene ends were 7 bases for V and 7 bases for J; bases not matched to a gene: 6. In germline, CDR1 is ENHRY, CDR2 SYGVKD. The CDR3 bases are TGTGCCATCACATCCGGACAGGGGGGTGGCTACACCTTC. It yields the protein CAITSGQGGGYTF.

V and J are TRBV7-9 and TRBJ2-1; the match to TRBD2 covers 10 bases. Germline CDR1 and CDR2: SEHNR and FQNEAQ (reference sequence). V lost 5 bases to trimming and J lost 5 bases; unmatched junction nucleotides: 6. The CDR3 is 15 amino acids. This chain's CDR3 is CASSRTSGANNEQFF. For the CDR3, the DNA is TGTGCCAGCAGCCGGACTAGCGGAGCAAACAATGAGCAGTTCTTC.

V is TRBV6-1 and J is TRBJ1-6; D gene unclear. Germline V gives CDR1 MNHNS, CDR2 SASEGT. The CDR3 runs 13 residues. Trimming pared 1 base from V and 8 bases from J, leaving 6 bases between. The CDR3 region is CASSEVSYSPLHF. CDR3 DNA: TGTGCCAGCAGTGAAGTGAGCTATTCACCCCTCCACTTT.

This sequence joins TRBV7-3 and TRBJ2-5, with 9 nucleotides matching TRBD1. With V trimmed by 5 bases and J by 5 bases, 6 bases remained unmatched. Germline V gives CDR1 SGHTA, CDR2 FQGTGA. The CDR3 length is 14 residues. CDR3 residues: CASSLTGGEETQYF. The DNA of the CDR3 is TGTGCCAGCAGCCTGACAGGGGGTGAGGAGACCCAGTACTTC. The whole variable domain, remainder taken from reference TRBV7-3 and TRBJ2-5, is GAGVSQTPSNKVTEKGKYVELRCDPISGHTALYWYRQSLGQGPEFLIYFQGTGAADDSGLPNDRFFAVRPEGSVSTLKIQRTERGDSAVYLCASSLTGGEETQYFGPGTRLLVL.